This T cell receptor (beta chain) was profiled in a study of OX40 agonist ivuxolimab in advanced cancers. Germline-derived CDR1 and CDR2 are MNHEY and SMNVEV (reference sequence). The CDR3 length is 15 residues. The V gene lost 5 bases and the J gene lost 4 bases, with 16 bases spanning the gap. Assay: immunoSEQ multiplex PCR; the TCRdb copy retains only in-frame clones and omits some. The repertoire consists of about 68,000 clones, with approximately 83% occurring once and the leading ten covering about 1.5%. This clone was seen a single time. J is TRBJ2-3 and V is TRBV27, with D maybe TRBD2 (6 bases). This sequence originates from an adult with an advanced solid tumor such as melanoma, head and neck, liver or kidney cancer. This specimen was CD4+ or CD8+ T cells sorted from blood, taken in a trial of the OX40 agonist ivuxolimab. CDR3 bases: TGTGCCAGCAGTCCCAGACTAGTCCGCGCAGATACGCAGTATTTT. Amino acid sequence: CASSPRLVRADTQYF.